The present TCR beta chain was sequenced within a study of OX40 agonist ivuxolimab in advanced cancers. Study at large: Patients undergoing dose escalation presented with hepatocellular carcinoma, melanoma, renal cell or head and neck cancer. Previous treatment with anti-PD-1, anti-PD-L1 or anti-CTLA-4 therapy was allowed; 40% had received some.

Of note for this clone: The sample carries other DNA sequences with the same CDR3.

The V gene's germline CDR1 is SGHNT and CDR2 YENEEA. With 5 bases clipped from V and 3 bases from J, the junction kept 6 bases outside the gene matches. The CDR3 has 15 residues. The repertoire was sequenced with immunoSEQ multiplex PCR; TCRdb's copy has only in-frame clones and lacks some. The sample records 58,000 or so clones, roughly nine tenths being singletons. This TCR came from an adult with an advanced solid tumor such as melanoma, head and neck, liver or kidney cancer. The rearrangement joins TRBV11-3 to TRBJ2-1; the match to TRBD2 covers 8 bases. The sequencing here drew on CD4+ or CD8+ T cells sorted from blood, taken in a trial of the OX40 agonist ivuxolimab. The CDR3 DNA reads TGTGCCAGCAGCCCAACCGGGGGGGTCTACAATGAGCAGTTCTTC. Its protein product is CASSPTGGVYNEQFF.